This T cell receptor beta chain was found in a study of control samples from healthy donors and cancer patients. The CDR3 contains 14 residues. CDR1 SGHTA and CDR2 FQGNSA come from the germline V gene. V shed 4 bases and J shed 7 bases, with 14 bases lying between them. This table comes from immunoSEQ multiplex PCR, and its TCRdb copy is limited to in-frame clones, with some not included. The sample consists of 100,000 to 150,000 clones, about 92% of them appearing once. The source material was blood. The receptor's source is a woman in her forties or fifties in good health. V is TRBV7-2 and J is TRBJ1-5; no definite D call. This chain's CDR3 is CASSSRTDGQPQHF. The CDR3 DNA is TGTGCCAGCAGCTCCCGGACGGACGGGCAGCCCCAGCATTTT. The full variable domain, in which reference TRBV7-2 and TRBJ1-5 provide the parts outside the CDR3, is GAGVSQSPSNKVTEKGKDVELRCDPISGHTALYWYRQSLGQGLEFLIYFQGNSAPDKSGLPSDRFSAERTGGSVSTLTIQRTQQEDSAVYLCASSSRTDGQPQHFGDGTRLSIL.